One and the same sample provided the 22 T cell receptor beta chains below, sequenced in a study of T-cell memory formation after mild COVID-19. TCRdb processed the 5' RACE reads anew with MiXCR; each CDR3 protein has one entry. The table lists more than 250,000 distinct CDR3 sequences, about a sixth of them singletons. Sequencing input: PBMCs or a T cell subset sorted from them (not recorded which). Source of these receptors: a young man who had mild COVID-19 (a few samples of this study predate the infection). Cell type and time point are not known.

This clonotype was detected only a few times. CDR3 loop: CASSPCGDPSYNEQFF. CDR3 in DNA: TGTGCCAGCAGCCCCTGTGGGGACCCCTCCTACAATGAGCAGTTCTTC. The V gene is TRBV7-7, the J gene TRBJ2-1; either TRBD1 or TRBD2 may fit D (5 bases each). The V gene lost 5 bases and the J gene lost 0 bases, with 14 bases spanning the gap. Per the germline V gene, CDR1 is SSHAT and CDR2 is FNYEAQ (reference sequence). The CDR3 covers 16 residues.

This sequence joins TRBV7-3 and TRBJ2-7; D may be TRBD1 (5 bases). The CDR3 covers 10 residues. CDR1 and CDR2 from the germline V gene are SGHTA and FQGTGA. CDR3: CASSPQGRDV. CDR3 in DNA: TGTGCCAGCAGCCCCCAGGGTCGGGACGTC.

This clonotype was counted many times. The genes are TRBV20-1 and TRBJ2-7; D is unclear. The CDR3 has 12 residues. Germline V lookup: CDR1 DFQATT, CDR2 SNEGSKA (reference sequence). The germline V and J ends were trimmed by 5 bases and 3 bases, with 11 bases remaining between them. The CDR3 spells CSAHYSLYEQYF. The CDR3 DNA follows: TGCAGTGCTCACTATTCTCTCTACGAGCAGTACTTC.

This clonotype was observed a few times. The CDR3 coding sequence is TGCAGCGTCCCCCTTAATGAAAAACTGTTTTTT. Protein product: CSVPLNEKLFF. This sequence joins TRBV29-1 and TRBJ1-4; D is unresolved. Trimming pared 6 bases from V and 4 bases from J, leaving 6 bases between. Looked up from germline, CDR1 is SQVTM and CDR2 is ANQGSEA. This CDR3 has 11 residues.

This clonotype turned up a few times. V gene TRBV29-1 combines with J gene TRBJ1-2, with D possibly TRBD1 on 5 matching bases. Per germline, CDR1 SQVTM and CDR2 ANQGSEA. This CDR3 has 15 residues. Deletions cut 5 bases from V and 4 bases from J, with 20 bases between. The CDR3 loop is CSVINSPRGGYGYTF. CDR3 in DNA: TGCAGCGTTATAAACTCTCCGCGTGGGGGCTATGGCTACACCTTC.

In its sample, this clonotype was seen a few times. The chain employs TRBV5-6 and TRBJ2-4; D gene ambiguous. The CDR3 runs to 14 residues. V was cut by 4 bases and J by 3 bases, with 11 bases left in between. Germline CDR1 and CDR2: SGHDT and YYEEEE. The CDR3 nucleotides read TGTGCCAGCAGCAACCCGGTGGGCAAAAACATTCAGTACTTC. It specifies CASSNPVGKNIQYF. The full variable domain, its missing parts supplied by reference TRBV5-6 and TRBJ2-4, is DAGVTQSPTHLIKTRGQQVTLRCSPKSGHDTVSWYQQALGQGPQFIFQYYEEEERQRGNFPDRFSGHQFPNYSSELNVNALLLGDSALYLCASSNPVGKNIQYFGAGTRLSVL.

The J gene is TRBJ2-2, the V gene TRBV7-2, with D unclear. Trimming cost V 4 bases and J 0 bases, with 21 bases left between them. Germline V gives CDR1 SGHTA, CDR2 FQGNSA. The CDR3 sequence is 19 residues long. The CDR3 spells CASSSQVWRTFPNTGELFF. The DNA for the CDR3 is TGTGCCAGCAGCTCCCAGGTCTGGCGGACCTTTCCGAACACCGGGGAGCTGTTTTTT.

CDR3 DNA sequence: TGTGCCAGCAGCCACCATCGGACTGCCCCGTCCGAGCAGTACGTC. Residues: CASSHHRTAPSEQYV. The V call is TRBV3-2, the J call TRBJ2-7; the D call in the table, TRBD1, was not verified against the DNA. TRBV3-2 is classified as a pseudogene. This CDR3 comprises 15 residues.

The chain recombines TRBV3-1 with TRBJ1-5; D unclear. The CDR3 consists of 13 residues. Trimming stripped 4 bases from V and 6 bases from J, with 10 bases between. In germline, CDR1 is LGHDT, CDR2 YNNKEL (reference sequence). CDR3 bases: TGTGCCAGCAGCCTGGGAAATGGTCAGCCCCAGCATTTT. This translates into CASSLGNGQPQHF.

This clonotype was detected only a few times. The gene calls are TRBV11-2 and TRBJ2-1, with 7 nucleotides matching TRBD2. The V and J ends lost 5 bases and 6 bases, in that order; junction bases with no gene match: 4. From germline, CDR1 is SGHAT and CDR2 FQNNGV. The CDR3 consists of 13 residues. CDR3 coding DNA: TGTGCCAGCAGCCCGGCGGGGGTCAATGAGCAGTTCTTC. Translated: CASSPAGVNEQFF.

V is TRBV4-1 and J is TRBJ2-5, with D uncertain. The CDR3 spans 13 residues. V dropped 0 bases and J dropped 5 bases, with 7 bases sitting between them. The germline CDR1 and CDR2 sequences are MGHRA and YSYEKL. Here the CDR3 DNA reads TGCGCCAGCAGCCAAGACCCGTCCGAGACCCAGTACTTC. Amino acids: CASSQDPSETQYF.

The chain uses TRBV6-6 and TRBJ1-5, with 7 bases fitting TRBD1. CDR3 length: 17 residues. CDR1 is MNHNY and CDR2 is SVGAGI in the germline V gene (reference sequence). Trimming removed 4 bases from V and 4 bases from J; junction bases left unmatched: 13. The DNA for the CDR3 is TGTGCCAGCAGTTTAACCCCACGAGACAGGGCGAATCAGCCCCAGCATTTT. Its protein is CASSLTPRDRANQPQHF.

This clonotype has more than one count but fewer than ten. The chain couples TRBV7-2 to TRBJ2-5, with 8 bases matching TRBD1. Unmatched junction bases numbered 4, after V lost 5 bases and J lost 8 bases. Germline V gene sequence: CDR1 SGHTA, CDR2 FQGNSA. The CDR3 runs 12 residues. DNA for the CDR3: TGTGCCAGCAGCCACAGGGGGAGAACCCAGTACTTC. It yields the protein CASSHRGRTQYF.

The rearrangement links TRBV6-6 to TRBJ1-4; no firm D call. V gave up 6 bases and J gave up 7 bases, with 12 bases separating them. The V gene's germline CDR1 is MNHNY and CDR2 SVGAGI (reference sequence). The CDR3 consists of 13 residues. CDR3 DNA sequence: TGTGCCAGCAGCACCGGCGTTGGTGAAAAACTGTTTTTT. The encoded protein is CASSTGVGEKLFF.

The chain recombines TRBV20-1 with TRBJ2-4; TRBD2 is a possible D gene (6 bases). This CDR3 is built from 15 residues. Germline V lookup: CDR1 DFQATT, CDR2 SNEGSKA (reference sequence). The V end was cut by 6 bases, the J end by 0 bases, with 15 bases between. Written as DNA, the CDR3 is TGCAGTGCGACGAGCGGGTCACAAGCCAAAAACATTCAGTACTTC. This gives the protein CSATSGSQAKNIQYF.

Turning to this clonotype: This sequence may be a read error, since a much larger clone differs from it by one base. The chain recombines TRBV14 with TRBJ2-1; 8 bases match TRBD2. Per the germline V gene, CDR1 is SGHDN and CDR2 is FVKESK. The V segment lost 4 bases and the J segment 6 bases; nucleotides outside the gene matches: 2. The CDR3 is made up of 13 amino acids. In DNA form, the CDR3 reads TGTGCCAGCAGCCCCCTAGCGGGCAATGAGCAGTTCTTC. Encoded protein: CASSPLAGNEQFF.

The genes are TRBV29-1 and TRBJ1-1; the D gene is possibly TRBD1 (6 bases). The CDR3 has 13 amino acids. The V and J ends lost 5 bases and 5 bases respectively, with 15 bases between them. Germline V CDR1 and CDR2: SQVTM, ANQGSEA. The CDR3 sequence is CSVRQVLRTEAFF. DNA for the CDR3: TGCAGCGTTCGACAGGTACTTCGGACTGAAGCTTTCTTT.

At least ten counts were recorded for this clonotype. This sequence joins TRBV18 and TRBJ2-6, with D hard to call. The germline gives CDR1 KGHSH, CDR2 LQKENI. Deletions cut 3 bases from V and 2 bases from J, with 20 bases between. This CDR3 comprises 19 residues. The CDR3 coding sequence is TGTGCCAGCTCACCTCACGATATTCGCAGTTTCACTGGGGCCAACGTCCTGACTTTC. It translates to CASSPHDIRSFTGANVLTF.

The chain carries TRBV5-1 and TRBJ2-1; D gene uncertain. The germline V gene has CDR1 SGHRS and CDR2 YFSETQ. V shed 6 bases and J shed 3 bases, with 16 bases lying between them. The CDR3 is 15 residues long. Here the CDR3 reads CASNPGPDFYNEQFF. CDR3 bases: TGCGCCAGCAACCCGGGCCCAGACTTCTACAATGAGCAGTTCTTC.

This clonotype has a handful of counts. The rearrangement uses TRBV2 and TRBJ2-7, with D possibly TRBD1 on 6 matching bases. V lost 7 bases to trimming and J lost 4 bases, with 11 bases between them. The CDR3 has 12 amino acids. Per germline, CDR1 SNHLY and CDR2 FYNNEI. The CDR3 sequence: CASTEQGYEQYF. The CDR3 DNA sequence: TGTGCCAGCACCGAACAGGGATACGAGCAGTACTTC.

The V gene is TRBV7-2, the J gene TRBJ2-1; 9 bases line up with TRBD2. Germline loops: CDR1 SGHTA, CDR2 FQGNSA. V lost 6 bases, J lost 6 bases, and 9 bases stayed unmatched. CDR3 length equals 15 residues. CDR3 coding DNA: TGTGCCAGCAGTTCCGGGACTAGCTCTACCAATGAGCAGTTCTTC. It is translated as CASSSGTSSTNEQFF.

This chain connects TRBV4-3 to TRBJ1-3; D is possibly TRBD1 (5 bases). The CDR3 is 15 amino acids. The V gene lost 4 bases and the J gene lost 2 bases, with 12 bases spanning the gap. CDR1 is LGHNA, CDR2 YSLEER, per germline. CDR3 DNA: TGCGCCAGCAGCCGATGGGACGCTGCTGGAAACACCATATATTTT. Translated, it gives CASSRWDAAGNTIYF.